One TCR beta chain is described in this entry. Its antigen is as yet unknown. Each of the donors was a healthy bone marrow donor. The data belong to a study of cytomegalovirus exposure and HLA in healthy donors. Study-level results: Analysis performed later found more than 15,000 TCR beta sequences associated with HLA alleles at 0.05 false discovery rate. Most TCR sequences were uncommon, yet certain public TCRs appeared in many donors.

With 60 Vbeta and 13 Jbeta primers, the PCR was carried out. Sequenced by immunoSEQ multiplex PCR; TCRdb stores in-frame clones only, minus some. This repertoire includes 150,000 to 200,000 clones. The receptor was derived from a man aged 30 to 39 in good health and CMV-seronegative. Sequencing was performed on PBMCs.

As DNA, the CDR3 is TGTGCCTGGAGCGCTTTGGACATTAGCAATCAGCCCCAGCATTTT. Residues: CAWSALDISNQPQHF. The chain combines TRBV30 with TRBJ1-5; tentatively, D is TRBD1 (5 bases). The CDR3 covers 15 residues. Germline V gene lookup returns CDR1 GTSNPN and CDR2 SVGIG (reference sequence). V lost 3 bases, J lost 0 bases, and 12 bases lay in between.